This T cell receptor (beta chain) emerged from a study of neurological immune-mediated disorders. Regarding the study as a whole: When grouped phylogenetically, the repertoires of 18 of the 34 multiple sclerosis patients fell together in one related-CDR3 cluster, which is a possible signature.

The J segment lost 4 bases and the V segment lost 4 bases, leaving 6 bases of the junction unmatched. Germline CDR1 is SGHRS and CDR2 is YFSETQ. The CDR3 runs 14 residues. This clonotype was seen ten or more times. The antigen is unknown. cDNA synthesis was performed by 5'RACE with 10-nucleotide random UMIs. Each CDR3 protein is one row after TCRdb ran MiXCR on the 5' RACE reads. This sample has 54,000 or so distinct CDR3 sequences; around 3.5% occur once, and the top ten carry under 4%. The chain has TRBV5-1 and TRBJ1-1; 8 bases are a match to TRBD1. This TCR was sampled from a woman in her thirties with multiple sclerosis. Sequencing was carried out using PBMCs. CDR3 DNA sequence: TGCGCCAGCAGCGGACAGGGTGGAGGCACTGAAGCTTTCTTT. Its protein product is CASSGQGGGTEAFF.